Listed below are T cell receptor beta chains from one sample, sequenced in a study of cytomegalovirus exposure and HLA in healthy donors. Using immunoSEQ multiplex PCR, the repertoire was profiled, and TCRdb retains in-frame clones only, with some absent. The repertoire includes 70,000 to 100,000 clones, roughly 63% of them detected once, and about 2.9% sits in the top ten. Sequencing was performed on PBMCs. All receptors come from a man aged 50-59 years in good health and CMV-seronegative. The CDR3 runs from the conserved cysteine through the conserved F or W. Fields, in order: D gene, clone size, J gene, V gene, CDR3 length, CDR3 protein, CDR3 DNA. A D gene is named only where the DNA matches it firmly. Where a row states a size, it is once, few, many or the class of an expanded clone; other rows omit it.

>TRBD1|-|TRBJ1-1|TRBV5-1|14
CASSQGDVNTEAFF
TGCGCCAGCAGCCAGGGGGACGTAAACACTGAAGCTTTCTTT
>-|once|TRBJ1-1|TRBV5-6|15
CASSWGSGAGTEAFF
TGTGCCAGCAGCTGGGGGTCGGGAGCGGGGACTGAAGCTTTCTTT
>-|-|TRBJ2-1|TRBV7-9|15
CASSLQGSSYNEQFF
TGTGCCAGCAGCCTACAGGGTTCCTCCTACAATGAGCAGTTCTTC
>TRBD1|few|TRBJ2-2|TRBV7-6|17
CASSLDETGDYTGELFF
TGTGCCAGCAGCTTAGATGAGACAGGGGATTACACCGGGGAGCTGTTTTTT
>TRBD1|-|TRBJ1-1|TRBV18|15
CASSPRQGMNTEAFF
TGTGCCAGCTCACCACGACAGGGGATGAACACTGAAGCTTTCTTT
>-|-|TRBJ2-1|TRBV30|12
CAWSAPGYGQFF
TGTGCCTGGAGCGCCCCAGGGTACGGGCAGTTCTTC
>TRBD1|few|TRBJ1-5|TRBV10-3|14
CAISERQGDQPQHF
TGTGCCATCAGTGAGAGACAGGGGGATCAGCCCCAGCATTTT
>TRBD2|few|TRBJ2-1|TRBV30|15
CAWSGGTSGRPEQFF
TGTGCCTGGAGTGGGGGGACTAGCGGGAGGCCGGAGCAGTTCTTC
>-|-|TRBJ2-3|TRBV12-5|15
CASGLGQGGTDTQYF
TGTGCTAGTGGTTTGGGACAGGGAGGAACAGATACGCAGTATTTT
>-|-|TRBJ1-4|TRBV6-1|12
CATSGANEKLFF
TGTGCTACTTCAGGGGCTAATGAAAAACTGTTTTTT
>-|few|TRBJ1-4|TRBV20-1|11
CSARIREKLFF
TGCAGTGCTAGAATCAGGGAAAAACTGTTTTTT
>-|few|TRBJ1-1|TRBV7-6|16
CASSLEPTGLSLEAFF
TGTGCCAGCAGCTTAGAACCTACGGGACTAAGCTTGGAAGCTTTCTTT
>-|few|TRBJ1-1|TRBV27|14
CASSLSRGSTEAFF
TGTGCCAGCAGTTTATCGAGGGGGAGTACTGAAGCTTTCTTT
>-|-|TRBJ1-1|TRBV27|17
CASSPITSRGGVTEAFF
TGTGCCAGCAGTCCGATTACCTCGAGGGGGGGCGTCACTGAAGCTTTCTTT
>TRBD1|few|TRBJ2-1|TRBV11-2|15
CASSPRRDRGNEQFF
TGTGCCAGCAGCCCCCGCCGGGACAGGGGCAATGAGCAGTTCTTC
>-|once|TRBJ2-1|TRBV5-4|14
CASSLAGAADEQFF
TGTGCCAGCAGCTTGGCGGGAGCGGCCGATGAGCAGTTCTTC
>-|-|TRBJ2-3|TRBV29-1|12
CSVDGGTDTQYF
TGCAGCGTTGACGGGGGCACAGATACGCAGTATTTT
>-|-|TRBJ1-2|TRBV5-4|13
CATQEGRNYGYTF
TGTGCCACGCAAGAGGGAAGGAACTATGGCTACACCTTC
>TRBD2|once|TRBJ2-5|TRBV7-9|15
CASSLGLAGQETQYF
TGTGCCAGCAGCTTAGGACTAGCGGGGCAAGAGACCCAGTACTTC
>-|few|TRBJ2-1|TRBV5-1|14
CASSLGPTYNEQFF
TGCGCCAGCAGCTTGGGCCCTACCTACAATGAGCAGTTCTTC
>-|-|TRBJ1-2|TRBV30|8
CAVGGYTF
TGTGCCGTGGGCGGCTACACCTTC
>-|few|TRBJ1-5|TRBV7-9|14
CASSLGGGNQPQHF
TGTGCCAGCAGCTTAGGGGGGGGCAATCAGCCCCAGCATTTT
>TRBD2|-|TRBJ2-4|TRBV7-9|18
CASSRGLAGVPAKNIQYF
TGTGCCAGCAGCCGCGGACTAGCGGGAGTTCCGGCCAAAAACATTCAGTACTTC
>-|-|TRBJ1-5|TRBV4-1|18
CASSQDKEGRGGNQPQHF
TGCGCCAGCAGCCAAGACAAGGAGGGGAGAGGGGGCAATCAGCCCCAGCATTTT
>TRBD1|-|TRBJ2-5|TRBV5-1|16
CASSLLSGTGGPARDF
TGCGCCAGCAGCTTGTTGAGCGGGACAGGGGGGCCGGCGAGGGACTTC
>TRBD2|-|TRBJ2-3|TRBV30|16
CAWSTGGVTSTDTQYF
TGTGCCTGGAGTACGGGGGGGGTCACTAGCACAGATACGCAGTATTTT
>-|-|TRBJ1-5|TRBV10-3|16
CAISESGPGGNQPQHF
TGTGCCATCAGTGAGTCAGGGCCAGGGGGCAATCAGCCCCAGCATTTT
>TRBD1|once|TRBJ1-6|TRBV9|17
CASSVEGQGSYNSPLHF
TGTGCCAGCAGCGTAGAGGGACAGGGCTCCTATAATTCACCCCTCCACTTT
>-|few|TRBJ1-5|TRBV5-1|15
CASSFSGLQGQPQHF
TGCGCCAGCAGCTTTTCAGGCCTGCAGGGTCAGCCCCAGCATTTT